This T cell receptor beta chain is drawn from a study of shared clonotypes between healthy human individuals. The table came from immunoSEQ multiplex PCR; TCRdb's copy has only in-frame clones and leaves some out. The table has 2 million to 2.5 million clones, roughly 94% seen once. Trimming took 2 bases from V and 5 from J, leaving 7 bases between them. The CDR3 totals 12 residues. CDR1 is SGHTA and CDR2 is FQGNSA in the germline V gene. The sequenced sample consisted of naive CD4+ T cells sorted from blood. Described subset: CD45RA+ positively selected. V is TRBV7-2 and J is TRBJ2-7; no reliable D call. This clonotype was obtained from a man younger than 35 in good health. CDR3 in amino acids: CASSLILDEQYF. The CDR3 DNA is TGTGCCAGCAGCTTAATTTTAGACGAGCAGTACTTC.